These 30 T cell receptor beta chains originate from one sample sequenced in a study of T cell repertoires in ileal Crohn's disease. Time point described: neoterminal ileum biopsy at postoperative endoscopy, about 6 months after surgery. Profiling relied on immunoSEQ multiplex PCR, and the TCRdb table lists in-frame clones only, not all of them. Seen here are 3,300 or so clones, approximately 81% observed once, and the top ten hold roughly 5%. The source material was ileal tissue. The receptors originated from an adult with Crohn's disease.

V gene TRBV7-2 combines with J gene TRBJ1-2; D not resolved. V was cut by 0 bases and J by 5 bases, with 4 bases left in between. The CDR3 consists of 12 residues. Germline lookup yields CDR1 SGHTA and CDR2 FQGNSA. The DNA of the CDR3 is TGTGCCAGCAGCTTAGCCGGGTATGGCTACACCTTC. Translating it yields CASSLAGYGYTF.

The chain couples TRBV5-1 to TRBJ2-1; maybe TRBD2 (5 bases). This CDR3 region has 17 residues. Germline CDR1 reads SGHRS; CDR2 reads YFSETQ. Trimming left V 4 bases short and J 3 bases short, with 20 bases between. CDR3 sequence: CASSAATNPNNYNEQFF. The CDR3 bases are TGCGCCAGCAGCGCGGCGACTAACCCAAATAACTACAATGAGCAGTTCTTC.

The chain is built from TRBV7-9 and TRBJ2-1; D not certain. Germline loops: CDR1 SEHNR, CDR2 FQNEAQ (reference sequence). The CDR3 contains 13 residues. Trimming took 3 bases from V and 2 from J, leaving 5 bases between them. CDR3 amino acids: CASSFLAYNEQFF. DNA of the CDR3: TGTGCCAGCAGCTTCCTAGCCTACAATGAGCAGTTCTTC.

V is TRBV7-6 and J is TRBJ2-6, with 10 bases identical to TRBD2. V was pared by 6 bases and J by 0 bases, with 5 bases of the junction left unmatched. The CDR3 is 17 amino acids. CDR1 SGHVS and CDR2 FNYEAQ come from the germline V gene. The CDR3 protein is CASRRLAGVSGANVLTF. DNA for the CDR3: TGTGCCAGCAGACGACTAGCGGGCGTCTCTGGGGCCAACGTCCTGACTTTC.

This chain uses TRBV7-9 with TRBJ1-2; 7 bases fit TRBD1. Germline V CDR1 and CDR2: SEHNR, FQNEAQ (reference sequence). The V gene end was trimmed by 5 bases and the J gene end by 4 bases; junction bases not matched to a gene: 10. This CDR3 has 15 residues. Written as DNA, the CDR3 is TGTGCCAGCAGCCGGGGACAGCCCCCGGGCTATGGCTACACCTTC. This codes for CASSRGQPPGYGYTF.

This clone is judged large (0.1 to 1%). The rearrangement joins TRBV27 to TRBJ2-1, with 8 bases matching TRBD1. V gave up 3 bases and J gave up 4 bases; unmatched junction bases: 11. Looked up from germline, CDR1 is MNHEY and CDR2 is SMNVEV (reference sequence). The CDR3 covers 17 residues. CDR3 region: CASSFDLGDRKYNEQFF. The CDR3 region has the DNA TGTGCCAGCAGTTTCGATTTGGGGGACAGGAAATACAATGAGCAGTTCTTC.

Judged by abundance, this clone is large. The chain uses TRBV11-2 and TRBJ2-7, with D perhaps TRBD2 (6 bases). Trimming removed 4 bases at V and 6 bases at J, with 16 bases between. Germline-derived CDR1 and CDR2 are SGHAT and FQNNGV. The CDR3 sequence is 14 residues long. CDR3 DNA sequence: TGTGCCAGCAGCTACAGCGGGTACTCGGGCGAGCAGTACTTC. Encoded protein: CASSYSGYSGEQYF.

This clone was counted a single time. V usage is TRBV7-3 and J usage is TRBJ2-3; the D gene is possibly TRBD2 (6 bases). Per the germline V gene, CDR1 is SGHTA and CDR2 is FQGTGA. This CDR3 is 15 amino acids long. The V gene lost 0 bases and the J gene lost 8 bases, with 15 bases spanning the gap. This CDR3 reads CASSLTLGGTGTQYF. DNA for the CDR3: TGTGCCAGCAGCTTAACGTTGGGGGGAACGGGTACGCAGTATTTT.

The chain carries TRBV7-8 and TRBJ1-2; D is uncertain. Between the trimmed V and J ends, which lost 0 bases and 6 bases, there was a span of 14 bases. Germline V gene sequence: CDR1 SGHVS, CDR2 FQNEAQ. The length of the CDR3 is 15 residues. CDR3 nucleotide sequence: TGTGCCAGCAGCTTAGCGCCTGGGAGAGAGGATGGCTACACCTTC. Its translation: CASSLAPGREDGYTF.

The chain is built from TRBV4-2 and TRBJ2-2, with 12 bases that match TRBD2. The junction had 12 bases not matched to a gene; V was cut back by 0 bases and J by 1 base. Germline CDR1 LGHNA, CDR2 YNFKEQ. The CDR3 extends over 21 amino acids. CDR3 protein: CASSQELLAGGLLWNTGELFF. For the CDR3, the DNA is TGTGCCAGCAGCCAAGAGCTCCTAGCGGGAGGGCTACTTTGGAACACCGGGGAGCTGTTTTTT.

J is TRBJ1-1 and V is TRBV5-6; no clear D. Trimming took 2 bases from V and 6 from J, leaving 17 bases between them. Germline CDR1 SGHDT, CDR2 YYEEEE. CDR3 length equals 15 residues. CDR3 region: CASSFVGARSAEAFF. For the CDR3, the DNA is TGTGCCAGCAGCTTCGTGGGAGCGAGGTCCGCTGAAGCTTTCTTT. Combining the CDR3 with reference TRBV5-6 and TRBJ1-1 gives the whole variable domain DAGVTQSPTHLIKTRGQQVTLRCSPKSGHDTVSWYQQALGQGPQFIFQYYEEEERQRGNFPDRFSGHQFPNYSSELNVNALLLGDSALYLCASSFVGARSAEAFFGQGTRLTVV.

The V gene is TRBV28, the J gene TRBJ1-1; D possibly corresponds to TRBD1 (6 bases). Trimming removed 6 bases from V and 0 bases from J, with 20 bases in between. CDR3 length equals 17 residues. Per germline, CDR1 MDHEN and CDR2 SYDVKM. The CDR3 DNA follows: TGTGCCAGCAGCGAGAAAAACAGGGTTTTCATGAACACTGAAGCTTTCTTT. Translation gives CASSEKNRVFMNTEAFF.

Only a few counts were recorded for this clone. The chain is built from TRBV28 and TRBJ2-7; TRBD2 agrees at 8 bases. This CDR3 is built from 14 residues. The germline gives CDR1 MDHEN, CDR2 SYDVKM. The trim removed 6 bases at V and 3 bases at J, leaving 7 bases unmatched. In DNA, the CDR3 is TGTGCCAGCAGCCCTCGACTAGCGTTCTACGAGCAGTACTTC. This codes for CASSPRLAFYEQYF.

This sequence joins TRBV27 and TRBJ2-3, with TRBD2 matching over 11 bases. The germline V gene has CDR1 MNHEY and CDR2 SMNVEV (reference sequence). With V trimmed by 3 bases and J by 7 bases, 9 bases remained unmatched. The CDR3 runs to 16 residues. CDR3 nucleotides: TGTGCCAGCAGTTTCAGGACTAGCGGGTTAGCAAATACGCAGTATTTT. It codes for CASSFRTSGLANTQYF.

This chain uses TRBV7-3 with TRBJ2-5, with 7 bases that match TRBD1. The CDR3 length is 14 residues. Per germline, CDR1 SGHTA and CDR2 FQGTGA. V lost 5 bases to trimming and J lost 2 bases; unmatched junction nucleotides: 5. The CDR3 bases are TGTGCCAGCAGCCCGACAGGGCTACAAGAGACCCAGTACTTC. This gives the protein CASSPTGLQETQYF.

The rearrangement joins TRBV6-1 to TRBJ1-2; D gene unclear. Trimming removed 8 bases from V and 4 bases from J, with 11 bases in between. This CDR3 has 12 amino acids. Per germline, CDR1 MNHNS and CDR2 SASEGT. DNA for the CDR3: TGTGCCAGCCGTGGGCTCACCTATGGCTACACCTTC. Translating gives CASRGLTYGYTF.

The chain recombines TRBV28 with TRBJ2-7, with TRBD2 matching 7 bases. Unmatched junction bases numbered 5, after V lost 2 bases and J lost 1 base. Germline V CDR1 and CDR2: MDHEN, SYDVKM. The CDR3 loop spans 15 amino acids. CDR3 amino acids: CASSLGVGGSYEQYF. The CDR3 DNA follows: TGTGCCAGCAGTTTAGGGGTGGGGGGGTCCTACGAGCAGTACTTC.

The chain has TRBV2 and TRBJ1-2; 10 bases are shared with TRBD1. In germline, CDR1 is SNHLY, CDR2 FYNNEI. Germline trimming cut 11 bases from V and 8 bases from J; bases unmatched to any gene: 14. The CDR3 sequence is 14 residues long. The chain's CDR3 is CAGSMFGTGDGYTF. CDR3 coding DNA: TGTGCCGGAAGTATGTTCGGGACAGGGGACGGCTACACCTTC.

The chain carries TRBV9 and TRBJ2-1; a possible D gene is TRBD2 (6 bases). Germline CDR1 is SGDLS and CDR2 is YYNGEE. The CDR3 extends over 15 amino acids. Trimming took off 0 bases at V and 3 bases at J, with 10 bases between the two ends. DNA for the CDR3: TGTGCCAGCAGCGTAGCTAGCGATCTCTACAATGAGCAGTTCTTC. It encodes CASSVASDLYNEQFF.

V gene TRBV9 combines with J gene TRBJ1-2; maybe TRBD1 (5 bases). The CDR3 runs to 13 residues. V lost 0 bases and J 4 bases, leaving 7 bases between the germline ends. Germline V CDR1 and CDR2: SGDLS, YYNGEE. The CDR3 loop is CASSVGQRYGYTF. Written as DNA, the CDR3 is TGTGCCAGCAGCGTAGGACAGCGCTATGGCTACACCTTC.

The chain uses TRBV7-8 and TRBJ2-5, with 7 bases matching TRBD2. V shed 7 bases and J 4 bases; nucleotides not matched to a gene: 15. The CDR3 loop spans 16 amino acids. Germline values: CDR1 SGHVS, CDR2 FQNEAQ. The CDR3 loop reads CASTLGGVAGVETQYF. CDR3 coding DNA: TGTGCCAGCACCTTGGGAGGGGTGGCGGGAGTAGAGACCCAGTACTTC.

The V gene is TRBV15, the J gene TRBJ2-1, with D uncertain. The CDR3 spans 14 residues. The germline V gene has CDR1 LNHNV and CDR2 YYDKDF (reference sequence). V shed 1 base and J shed 5 bases, with 9 bases lying between them. CDR3 protein: CATSRGQVDNEQFF. In nucleotides, the CDR3 is TGTGCCACCAGCAGAGGCCAGGTGGACAATGAGCAGTTCTTC. Full variable domain (remainder filled in from reference TRBV15 and TRBJ2-1): DAMVIQNPRYQVTQFGKPVTLSCSQTLNHNVMYWYQQKSSQAPKLLFHYYDKDFNNEADTPDNFQSRRPNTSFCFLDIRSPGLGDTAMYLCATSRGQVDNEQFFGPGTRLTVL.

This clone was detected only a few times. The chain employs TRBV4-1 and TRBJ1-1, with a tentative D call TRBD1 (5 bases). Trimming removed 4 bases from V and 0 bases from J, with 6 bases in between. This CDR3 has 13 amino acids. The germline V gene encodes CDR1 MGHRA and CDR2 YSYEKL. The CDR3 spells CASSPTVNTEAFF. For the CDR3, the DNA is TGCGCCAGCAGCCCGACAGTGAACACTGAAGCTTTCTTT.

This chain uses TRBV5-6 with TRBJ1-2; perhaps TRBD1 as D (5 bases). The CDR3 sequence is 13 residues long. Trimming cost V 2 bases and J 7 bases, with 12 bases left between them. Germline V gene lookup returns CDR1 SGHDT and CDR2 YYEEEE. For the CDR3, the DNA is TGTGCCAGCAGCTTCAACTGGGACTCTGGCTACACCTTC. Amino acid sequence: CASSFNWDSGYTF.

This clone appeared once. This chain links TRBV28 with TRBJ2-3; D gene uncertain. Trimming took 3 bases from V and 6 from J, leaving 10 bases between them. Germline-derived CDR1 and CDR2 are MDHEN and SYDVKM. CDR3 length: 13 residues. CDR3 residues: CASSFANSDTQYF. The CDR3 DNA is TGTGCCAGCAGTTTCGCTAATTCCGATACGCAGTATTTT.

This clone was counted a single time. V gene TRBV7-9 combines with J gene TRBJ1-1, with TRBD1 matching over 7 bases. V trimming: 1 base; J trimming: 7 bases; junction bases outside the gene matches: 9. Per the germline V gene, CDR1 is SEHNR and CDR2 is FQNEAQ (reference sequence). The CDR3 runs to 15 residues. The CDR3 coding sequence is TGTGCCAGCAGCTTAGGAGGACAGGTGGCGGTTGAAGCTTTCTTT. This encodes CASSLGGQVAVEAFF.

The gene calls are TRBV6-1 and TRBJ1-1, with no clear D. CDR1 MNHNS and CDR2 SASEGT come from the germline V gene. The CDR3 consists of 13 residues. Trimming left V 8 bases short and J 3 bases short, with 13 bases between. CDR3 DNA sequence: TGTGCCAGCTCCCCGAGGGTGTACACTGAAGCTTTCTTT. This translates into CASSPRVYTEAFF.

This clone appeared once. This chain links TRBV5-1 with TRBJ1-3, with D hard to call. Deletions cut 0 bases from V and 3 bases from J, with 7 bases between. This CDR3 has 14 amino acids. CDR1 and CDR2 (germline): SGHRS, YFSETQ. The CDR3 spells CASSLGGGGNTIYF. For the CDR3, the DNA is TGCGCCAGCAGCTTGGGAGGTGGTGGAAACACCATATATTTT.

The V call is TRBV2, the J call TRBJ2-3, with D perhaps TRBD2 (5 bases). With 10 bases removed from V and 6 bases from J, the gap between germline ends came to 17 bases. The CDR3 covers 13 residues. Germline values: CDR1 SNHLY, CDR2 FYNNEI. The chain's CDR3 is CATLRTRGDTQYF. The CDR3 DNA sequence: TGTGCCACCCTCAGGACCCGCGGGGATACGCAGTATTTT.

V usage is TRBV4-1 and J usage is TRBJ1-2, with 9 bases fitting TRBD1. Losses at the gene ends were 0 bases for V and 2 bases for J; bases not matched to a gene: 1. The CDR3 runs to 15 residues. The germline CDR1 and CDR2 sequences are MGHRA and YSYEKL. CDR3 bases: TGCGCCAGCAGCCAAGATGGGACAGGGAACTATGGCTACACCTTC. Its translation is CASSQDGTGNYGYTF.